The 11 T cell receptor beta chains given below trace back to one sample, sequenced in a study of identical twins. TCRdb recomputed calls from the 5' RACE reads with MiXCR, one row per CDR3 protein. Here the sample spans 700,000 or so distinct CDR3 sequences, over 8.5% being singletons. The sample also formed part of further work on yellow fever vaccine responses in identical twins.

Sequenced input: PBMCs. The source is a woman aged 18-29 years in good health.

This clonotype was seen more than once but under ten times. The genes are TRBV7-9 and TRBJ2-7, with TRBD2 as a possible D gene (7 bases). The germline V and J ends were trimmed by 8 bases and 0 bases, with 11 bases remaining between them. The CDR3 sequence is 13 residues long. Germline CDR1 SEHNR, CDR2 FQNEAQ (reference sequence). The CDR3 spells CASEGGNSYEQYF. The CDR3 nucleotides are TGTGCCAGCGAGGGGGGGAACTCCTACGAGCAGTACTTC.

This clonotype was observed many times. V is TRBV10-3 and J is TRBJ2-7; 9 positions agree with TRBD1. V shed 3 bases, J shed 3 bases, and the junction held 6 bases outside the gene matches. The CDR3 is 15 amino acids. Germline CDR1 ENHRY, CDR2 SYGVKD. CDR3 bases: TGTGCCATCAGTGAAACGGGACAGGGTGTCTACGAGCAGTACTTC. This gives the protein CAISETGQGVYEQYF.

CDR3 DNA sequence: TGTGCCAGCAGCCCCACCTCGGTTTCGGGGAGAAGAAGCACAGATACGCAGTATTTT. Protein product: CASSPTSVSGRRSTDTQYF. The rearrangement links TRBV4-2 to TRBJ2-3; weak D call: TRBD2 (5 bases). Germline values: CDR1 LGHNA, CDR2 YNFKEQ. There are 19 residues in the CDR3. Trimming removed 4 bases at V and 0 bases at J, with 23 bases between.

The chain has TRBV27 and TRBJ2-1; unclear D gene. The ends were cut back, 1 base at V and 5 bases at J, with 12 bases in the middle. The CDR3 consists of 15 residues. Germline V lookup: CDR1 MNHEY, CDR2 SMNVEV (reference sequence). The CDR3 bases are TGTGCCAGCAGTTTATTAATGTACAAAGACAATGAGCAGTTCTTC. The encoded protein is CASSLLMYKDNEQFF.

J is TRBJ2-5 and V is TRBV4-3; D gene uncertain. The CDR3 is 14 amino acids. Deletions cut 2 bases from V and 5 bases from J, with 12 bases between. Germline V CDR1 and CDR2: LGHNA, YSLEER. CDR3 protein: CASSQKGFGETQYF. CDR3 coding DNA: TGCGCCAGCAGCCAAAAAGGGTTTGGTGAGACCCAGTACTTC.

The gene calls are TRBV28 and TRBJ2-6; D uncertain. The CDR3 has 12 amino acids. V lost 6 bases and J lost 11, with 11 bases in between. The V gene's germline CDR1 is MDHEN and CDR2 SYDVKM. The CDR3: CASSPDRDVLTF. In DNA, the CDR3 is TGTGCCAGCAGCCCGGACCGCGACGTCCTGACTTTC.

The chain carries TRBV15 and TRBJ2-7; D gene ambiguous. CDR3 size: 14 residues. Germline assignment: CDR1 LNHNV and CDR2 YYDKDF (reference sequence). V lost 3 bases and J lost 5, with 14 bases in between. CDR3 nucleotides: TGTGCCACCAGCAGGTCGGGTGTCGTCAACGAGCAGTACTTC. It yields the protein CATSRSGVVNEQYF.

This clonotype was seen repeatedly, ten times or more. The chain uses TRBV12-3 or TRBV12-4 and TRBJ2-4; the D gene is possibly TRBD1 (6 bases). The CDR3 has 14 residues. V dropped 6 bases and J dropped 8 bases, with 17 bases sitting between them. The CDR3: CASRGTGTRDIQYF. CDR3 nucleotide sequence: TGTGCCAGCAGGGGGACCGGGACACGGGACATTCAGTACTTC.

CDR3 sequence: CASSGGGANSPLHF. CDR3 sequence (DNA): TGTGCCAGCAGCGGCGGCGGGGCCAATTCACCCCTCCACTTT. The rearrangement links TRBV9 to TRBJ1-6; a weak D match, TRBD1 (5 bases). Germline CDR1 and CDR2: SGDLS and YYNGEE. The V end was cut by 3 bases, the J end by 7 bases, with 11 bases between. This CDR3 has 14 amino acids.

This clonotype was seen a handful of times. The rearrangement uses TRBV4-3 and TRBJ2-7, with 9 positions matching TRBD2. The CDR3 is 16 amino acids. The V gene end was trimmed by 0 bases and the J gene end by 0 bases; junction bases not matched to a gene: 3. CDR1 and CDR2 from the germline V gene are LGHNA and YSLEER. The CDR3: CASSQDPSGTSYEQYF. The CDR3 region has the DNA TGCGCCAGCAGCCAAGATCCTAGCGGGACCTCCTACGAGCAGTACTTC.

There are a few counts of this clonotype. CDR3 sequence reads: CASSNTGTGNYGYTF. DNA of the CDR3: TGTGCCAGCAGTAACACCGGGACAGGAAACTATGGCTACACCTTC. This chain joins TRBV6-5 and TRBJ1-2; 8 bases line up with TRBD1. The J segment lost 2 bases and the V segment lost 5 bases, leaving 7 bases of the junction unmatched. The CDR3 spans 15 residues. Germline CDR1 reads MNHEY; CDR2 reads SVGAGI.